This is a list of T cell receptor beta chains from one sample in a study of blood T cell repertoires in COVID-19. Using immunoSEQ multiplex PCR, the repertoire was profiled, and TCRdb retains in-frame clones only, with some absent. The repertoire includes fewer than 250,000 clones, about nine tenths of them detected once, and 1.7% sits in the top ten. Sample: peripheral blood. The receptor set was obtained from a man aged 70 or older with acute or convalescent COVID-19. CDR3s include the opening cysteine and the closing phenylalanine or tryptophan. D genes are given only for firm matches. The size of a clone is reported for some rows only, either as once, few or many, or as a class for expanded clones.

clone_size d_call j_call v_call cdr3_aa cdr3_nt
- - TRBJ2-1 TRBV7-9 CASSRTVMDNEQFF TGTGCCAGCAGCCGTACAGTTATGGACAATGAGCAGTTCTTC
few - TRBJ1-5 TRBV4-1 CASRQMADSNQPQHF TGCGCCAGCAGACAAATGGCAGATAGCAATCAGCCCCAGCATTTT
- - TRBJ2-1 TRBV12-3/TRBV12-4 CASSLSGSDEQFF TGTGCCAGCAGTTTATCCGGGAGCGATGAGCAGTTCTTC
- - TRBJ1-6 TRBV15 CATRWASSYNSPLHF TGTGCCACCAGGTGGGCGAGCTCCTATAATTCACCCCTCCACTTT
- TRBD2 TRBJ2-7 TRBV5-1 CASSLDGGLAGVEQYF TGCGCCAGCAGCTTGGATGGGGGACTAGCGGGAGTCGAGCAGTACTTC
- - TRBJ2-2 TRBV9 CASSVRGGADTGELFF TGTGCCAGCAGCGTAAGGGGTGGGGCGGACACCGGGGAGCTGTTTTTT
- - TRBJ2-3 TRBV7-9 CASSPTETDTQYF TGTGCCAGCAGCCCGACAGAGACAGATACGCAGTATTTT
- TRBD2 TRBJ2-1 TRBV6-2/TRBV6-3 CASSFVAGGLNEQFF TGTGCCAGCAGTTTTGTAGCGGGAGGTCTCAATGAGCAGTTCTTC
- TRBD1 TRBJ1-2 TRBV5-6 CASSLPGQAPHYTF TGTGCCAGCAGCCTCCCTGGACAGGCCCCGCACTACACCTTC
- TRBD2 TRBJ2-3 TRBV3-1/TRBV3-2 CACRSRGGTDTQYF TGTGCCTGTCGCTCCCGGGGGGGCACAGATACGCAGTATTTT
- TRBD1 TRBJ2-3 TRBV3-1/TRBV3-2 CASSQPGQGTDTQYF TGTGCCAGCAGCCAACCGGGACAGGGAACAGATACGCAGTATTTT
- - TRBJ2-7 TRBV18 CASSLQIGEQYF TGTGCCAGCTCACTTCAGATTGGCGAGCAGTACTTC
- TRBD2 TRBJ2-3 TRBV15 CATSTRTSGSWDTQYF TGTGCCACCAGCACTAGGACTAGCGGGAGTTGGGATACGCAGTATTTT
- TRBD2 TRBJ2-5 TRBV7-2 CASSLARAGLAGGWETQYF TGTGCCAGCAGCTTGGCACGGGCGGGACTAGCGGGAGGCTGGGAGACCCAGTACTTC
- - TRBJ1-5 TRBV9 CASSVGSVNQPQHF TGTGCCAGCAGCGTAGGGTCAGTCAATCAGCCCCAGCATTTT
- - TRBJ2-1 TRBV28 CASSFQRSVRGEQFF TGTGCCAGCAGTTTTCAGCGGAGCGTTCGTGGTGAGCAGTTCTTC
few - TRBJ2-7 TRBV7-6 CASSLWQSYEQYF TGTGCCAGCAGCTTATGGCAGTCCTACGAGCAGTACTTC
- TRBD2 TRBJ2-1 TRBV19 CASSTGLAGANYNEQFF TGTGCCAGTAGTACAGGACTAGCGGGAGCCAATTACAATGAGCAGTTCTTC
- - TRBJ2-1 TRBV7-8 CASSLVAPGPIQNEQFF TGTGCCAGCAGCTTAGTAGCCCCCGGCCCTATACAAAATGAGCAGTTCTTC
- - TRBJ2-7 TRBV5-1 CASSLGASAGYEQYF TGCGCCAGCAGCTTGGGAGCCTCCGCTGGCTACGAGCAGTACTTC
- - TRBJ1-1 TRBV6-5 CASSSGGWYTEAFF TGTGCCAGCAGCTCCGGGGGGTGGTACACTGAAGCTTTCTTT
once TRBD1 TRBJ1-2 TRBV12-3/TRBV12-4 CASSLQGAFGYTF TGTGCCAGCAGTTTGCAGGGGGCGTTCGGCTACACCTTC
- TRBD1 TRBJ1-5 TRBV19 CASSIQGTSNQPQHF TGTGCCAGTAGCATACAGGGGACGAGCAATCAGCCCCAGCATTTT
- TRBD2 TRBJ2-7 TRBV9 CASSVVASGRAEQYF TGTGCCAGCAGCGTAGTAGCCAGCGGGAGGGCTGAGCAGTACTTC
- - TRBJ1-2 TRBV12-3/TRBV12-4 CASSYGGYTF TGTGCCAGCAGCTACGGGGGATACACCTTC
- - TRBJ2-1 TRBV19 CASRAVPYNEQFF TGTGCCAGTAGGGCGGTCCCATACAATGAGCAGTTCTTC
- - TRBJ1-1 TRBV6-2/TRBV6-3 CASGLRQGMHTEAFF TGTGCCAGCGGCCTTAGGCAGGGGATGCACACTGAAGCTTTCTTT
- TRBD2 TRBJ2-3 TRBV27 CASSPGTSGSPVDTQYF TGTGCCAGCAGTCCCGGGACTAGCGGTTCTCCGGTGGATACGCAGTATTTT
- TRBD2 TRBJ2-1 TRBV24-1 CATSGTSGYNEQFF TGTGCCACCAGCGGCACTAGCGGATACAATGAGCAGTTCTTC
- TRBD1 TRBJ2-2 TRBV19 CASFKPGTATGELFF TGTGCCAGTTTTAAGCCGGGGACAGCCACCGGGGAGCTGTTTTTT
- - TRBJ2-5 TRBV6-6 CASSTPEYRVETQYF TGTGCCAGCAGTACCCCGGAGTATCGGGTAGAGACCCAGTACTTC
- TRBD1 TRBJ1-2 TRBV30 CAWSTGGTNYGYTF TGTGCCTGGAGTACAGGGGGTACTAACTATGGCTACACCTTC
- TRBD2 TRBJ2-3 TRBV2 CASSFASGSTDTQYF TGTGCCAGCAGTTTCGCTAGCGGGAGCACAGATACGCAGTATTTT
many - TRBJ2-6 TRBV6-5 CASRGASAGANVLTF TGTGCCAGCAGGGGGGCCAGTGCTGGGGCCAACGTCCTGACTTTC
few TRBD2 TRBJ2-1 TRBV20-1 CSASELAGGPQFF TGCAGTGCTAGTGAACTAGCGGGAGGGCCGCAGTTCTTC
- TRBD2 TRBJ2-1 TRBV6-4 CASSGLAGGNEQFF TGTGCCAGCAGTGGACTAGCGGGAGGCAATGAGCAGTTCTTC
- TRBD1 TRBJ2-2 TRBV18 CASSPGQGTGELFF TGTGCCAGCTCACCGGGACAGGGGACCGGGGAGCTGTTTTTT
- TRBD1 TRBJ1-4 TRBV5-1 CASSLAGQGNEKLFF TGCGCCAGCAGCTTGGCGGGACAGGGGAATGAAAAACTGTTTTTT
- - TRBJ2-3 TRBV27 CASSLKADSFTTDTQYF TGTGCCAGCAGTTTAAAGGCGGATAGCTTTACCACAGATACGCAGTATTTT
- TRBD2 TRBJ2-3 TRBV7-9 CASNQKGLAGAEADTQYF TGTGCCAGCAACCAAAAGGGACTAGCGGGAGCGGAGGCAGATACGCAGTATTTT